Following are 28 T cell receptor beta chains from one sample sequenced in a study of blood T cell repertoires in COVID-19 (TCRdb year 2020). Receptor amplification or capture employed the immunoSEQ multiplex PCR assay. The immuneACCESS repertoire file appears here via TCRdb, limited to in-frame rearrangements. These files lack a portion of the clones; in checked studies, under half of the deficit traces to unresolved V genes, and the cause of the others is not known. This sample holds over 60,000 clones; roughly 80% were observed only once. The top ten clones comprise about an eighth of the sample. Source material: peripheral blood. These receptors were taken from a man aged 45-65 years with COVID-19, enrolled during active disease.

This rearrangement joins TRBV2 to TRBJ2-5; 14 nucleotides match TRBD2. V lost 8 bases and J lost 5; bases outside the gene matches: 4. Per germline, CDR1 SNHLY and CDR2 FYNNEI. This CDR3 is built from 14 residues. The CDR3 DNA follows: TGTGCCAGCGGGGGACTAGCGGGGGACGAGACCCAGTACTTC. Its protein product is CASGGLAGDETQYF.

In this sample, this clone turned up a few times. The chain employs TRBV4-2 and TRBJ2-3; 15 positions match TRBD2. The length of the CDR3 is 16 residues. Germline CDR1 and CDR2: LGHNA and YNFKEQ. The V gene end was trimmed by 1 base and the J gene end by 4 bases; junction bases not matched to a gene: 0. CDR3 loop: CASSQGTSGGADTQYF. CDR3 sequence (DNA): TGTGCCAGCAGCCAAGGGACTAGCGGGGGGGCAGATACGCAGTATTTT.

The chain uses TRBV4-2 and TRBJ2-3, with no clear D. Trimming shortened V by 0 bases and J by 6 bases, and 4 bases separated the two germline ends. Germline V gene sequence: CDR1 LGHNA, CDR2 YNFKEQ. CDR3 length: 12 amino acids. The CDR3 region is CASSQESDTQYF. The CDR3 nucleotides are TGTGCCAGCAGCCAAGAGTCGGATACGCAGTATTTT.

The rearrangement links TRBV9 to TRBJ1-1; 8 bases are a match to TRBD1. The CDR3 is made up of 15 amino acids. From germline, CDR1 is SGDLS and CDR2 YYNGEE. The J segment lost 2 bases and the V segment lost 4 bases, leaving 7 bases of the junction unmatched. The CDR3 DNA is TGTGCCAGCAGCCGGACAGGGACCGCAAACACTGAAGCTTTCTTT. It is translated as CASSRTGTANTEAFF.

The sample holds one count of this clone. The CDR3 here is CASSLGQGSTGELFF. In DNA, the CDR3 is TGTGCCAGCAGCTTAGGACAGGGTAGCACCGGGGAGCTGTTTTTT. This rearrangement joins TRBV7-2 to TRBJ2-2; TRBD1 matches at 7 bases. This CDR3 contains 15 residues. V trimming: 1 base; J trimming: 4 bases; junction bases outside the gene matches: 3. Per the germline V gene, CDR1 is SGHTA and CDR2 is FQGNSA.

This chain connects TRBV19 to TRBJ2-1; D uncertain. CDR1 LNHDA and CDR2 SQIVND come from the germline V gene (reference sequence). Trimming cost V 1 base and J 2 bases, with 6 bases left between them. The CDR3 contains 14 residues. The CDR3 region is CASSIGTAYNEQFF. DNA of the CDR3: TGTGCCAGTAGTATAGGCACGGCCTACAATGAGCAGTTCTTC.

The chain links TRBV5-4 to TRBJ1-2; TRBD1 matches 10 bases. This CDR3 region has 19 residues. The germline gives CDR1 SGHNT, CDR2 YYREEE (reference sequence). V trimming: 3 bases; J trimming: 3 bases; junction bases outside the gene matches: 17. CDR3: CASSSVTGTGAVGDYGYTF. The CDR3 DNA reads as TGTGCCAGCAGCTCGGTGACCGGGACAGGGGCCGTGGGGGACTATGGCTACACCTTC. Full variable domain (outside the CDR3, taken from reference TRBV5-4 and TRBJ1-2): ETGVTQSPTHLIKTRGQQVTLRCSSQSGHNTVSWYQQALGQGPQFIFQYYREEENGRGNFPPRFSGLQFPNYSSELNVNALELDDSALYLCASSSVTGTGAVGDYGYTFGSGTRLTVV.

The genes are TRBV6-2 or TRBV6-3 and TRBJ2-3, with TRBD2 matching 8 bases. The V gene's germline CDR1 is MNHEY and CDR2 SVGEGT. V lost 0 bases to trimming and J lost 0 bases; unmatched junction nucleotides: 5. The CDR3 totals 17 residues. Here the CDR3 DNA reads TGTGCCAGCAGTTACTCGATGTTAGCGGGGAGCACAGATACGCAGTATTTT. Its translation: CASSYSMLAGSTDTQYF.

The J gene is TRBJ2-3, the V gene TRBV3-1 (or the pseudogene TRBV3-2); TRBD1 aligns across 9 bases. The junction had 6 bases not matched to a gene; V was cut back by 4 bases and J by 4 bases. CDR3 length: 15 residues. Looked up from germline, CDR1 is LGHDT and CDR2 is YNNKEL (reference sequence). CDR3: CASSPWGQGADTQYF. In nucleotides, the CDR3 is TGTGCCAGCAGCCCCTGGGGACAGGGTGCAGATACGCAGTATTTT.

J is TRBJ1-2 and V is TRBV4-3; maybe TRBD1 (5 bases). The CDR3 sequence is 14 residues long. The V gene's germline CDR1 is LGHNA and CDR2 YSLEER. V shed 1 base and J shed 7 bases, with 13 bases lying between them. The CDR3 spells CASSQGGVVVGYTF. Here the CDR3 DNA reads TGCGCCAGCAGCCAAGGGGGGGTAGTTGTTGGCTACACCTTC.

CDR3 sequence reads: CASSYSPDKTYNEQFF. CDR3 nucleotides: TGTGCCAGCAGTTACTCTCCGGACAAAACCTACAATGAGCAGTTCTTC. The J gene is TRBJ2-1, the V gene TRBV6-5; weak D call: TRBD1 (5 bases). The CDR3 runs to 16 residues. V was clipped by 0 bases and J by 2 bases, with 11 bases between them. The germline CDR1 and CDR2 sequences are MNHEY and SVGAGI.

The table lists this clone with a count of one. The V gene is TRBV7-8, the J gene TRBJ2-5, with 14 nucleotides matching TRBD2. V was clipped by 5 bases and J by 5 bases; unmatched bases: 7. Germline V gene data show CDR1 as SGHVS and CDR2 as FQNEAQ. The CDR3 runs 16 residues. CDR3 sequence reads: CASSKRTSGGMETQYF. CDR3 bases: TGTGCCAGCAGCAAGCGGACTAGCGGGGGGATGGAGACCCAGTACTTC.

The rearrangement joins TRBV11-3 to TRBJ1-1; D remains ambiguous. V shed 3 bases and J shed 4 bases, with 6 bases lying between them. The CDR3 spans 12 residues. The germline gives CDR1 SGHNT, CDR2 YENEEA. The CDR3, as DNA: TGTGCCAGCAGCTTCGGAGGCACTGAAGCTTTCTTT. It specifies CASSFGGTEAFF.

This clone has just one count. The chain links TRBV5-1 to TRBJ2-6; 9 nucleotides agree with TRBD1. The V gene's germline CDR1 is SGHRS and CDR2 YFSETQ. The CDR3 length is 17 residues. V shed 4 bases and J 0 bases; nucleotides not matched to a gene: 5. CDR3 protein: CASSRGQGFSGANVLTF. The DNA of the CDR3 is TGCGCCAGCAGCCGCGGACAGGGGTTCTCTGGGGCCAACGTCCTGACTTTC.

This sequence joins TRBV7-3 and TRBJ1-1; 7 bases are a match to TRBD1. The CDR3 totals 14 residues. J was trimmed by 1 base and V by 5 bases; bases with no gene match: 4. Germline V gives CDR1 SGHTA, CDR2 FQGTGA. In DNA form, the CDR3 reads TGTGCCAGCAGCCGGTCAGGGGGGAACACTGAAGCTTTCTTT. This translates into CASSRSGGNTEAFF.

CDR3 residues: CASNDRAGANVLTF. In nucleotides, the CDR3 is TGTGCCAGCAACGACAGGGCGGGGGCCAACGTCCTGACTTTC. The J gene is TRBJ2-6, the V gene TRBV7-3, with 7 bases identical to TRBD1. V lost 7 bases, J lost 4 bases, and 4 bases stayed unmatched. CDR1 and CDR2 (germline): SGHTA, FQGTGA. The CDR3 extends over 14 amino acids.

The chain links TRBV19 to TRBJ1-2; maybe TRBD1 (5 bases). Trimming cost V 5 bases and J 2 bases, with 15 bases left between them. CDR1 is LNHDA, CDR2 SQIVND, per germline (reference sequence). The length of the CDR3 is 15 residues. Here the CDR3 reads CASSPGNRPNYGYTF. The CDR3 bases are TGTGCCAGTAGTCCAGGGAACCGCCCGAACTATGGCTACACCTTC.

V gene TRBV19 combines with J gene TRBJ1-2; the match to TRBD1 covers 7 bases. The germline V gene has CDR1 LNHDA and CDR2 SQIVND (reference sequence). V gave up 5 bases and J gave up 5 bases; unmatched junction bases: 8. This CDR3 spans 14 amino acids. The CDR3 loop reads CASSPDRVRYGYTF. As DNA, the CDR3 is TGTGCCAGTAGTCCTGACAGGGTGAGGTATGGCTACACCTTC.

This clone was recorded once. CDR3 coding DNA: TGTGCCAGCAGCCCAGGGACAGGGGCCCTCAATCAGCCCCAGCATTTT. As protein: CASSPGTGALNQPQHF. The V gene is TRBV9, the J gene TRBJ1-5, with 10 bases lining up with TRBD1. CDR1 and CDR2 (germline): SGDLS, YYNGEE. V was pared by 4 bases and J by 3 bases, with 7 bases of the junction left unmatched. CDR3 size: 16 residues.

The gene calls are TRBV9 and TRBJ1-1, with 9 positions matching TRBD1. The CDR3 runs to 14 residues. Per germline, CDR1 SGDLS and CDR2 YYNGEE. Trimming removed 4 bases from V and 8 bases from J; junction bases left unmatched: 9. CDR3 loop: CASSSQGQGSEAFF. For the CDR3, the DNA is TGTGCCAGCAGCTCTCAGGGACAGGGCTCGGAAGCTTTCTTT.

The CDR3 nucleotides are TGTGCCAGCAGCTTCCCGGGGAATAATTCACCCCTCCACTTT. Translation gives CASSFPGNNSPLHF. V is TRBV5-6 and J is TRBJ1-6; D uncertain. The CDR3 runs to 14 residues. The germline V and J ends were trimmed by 2 bases and 5 bases, with 8 bases remaining between them. CDR1 and CDR2 from the germline V gene are SGHDT and YYEEEE.

The rearrangement links TRBV7-2 to TRBJ1-2; 8 nucleotides align to TRBD1. This CDR3 is built from 12 residues. Germline trimming cut 5 bases from V and 7 bases from J; bases unmatched to any gene: 3. CDR1 is SGHTA and CDR2 is FQGNSA in the germline V gene. CDR3 nucleotide sequence: TGTGCCAGCAGCCGAGACAGGGGTGGCTACACCTTC. It yields the protein CASSRDRGGYTF.

The chain has TRBV7-2 and TRBJ1-4; perhaps TRBD1 as D (5 bases). This CDR3 has 15 amino acids. V was trimmed by 1 base and J by 4 bases, leaving 10 bases between them. Per the germline V gene, CDR1 is SGHTA and CDR2 is FQGNSA. CDR3 residues: CASSLGGRVNEKLFF. The CDR3 DNA is TGTGCCAGCAGCTTAGGGGGCAGGGTTAATGAAAAACTGTTTTTT.

The chain uses TRBV15 and TRBJ2-7; D is perhaps TRBD2 (5 bases). The CDR3 has 15 amino acids. V was trimmed by 0 bases and J by 3 bases, leaving 12 bases between them. Per the germline V gene, CDR1 is LNHNV and CDR2 is YYDKDF (reference sequence). CDR3 nucleotide sequence: TGTGCCACCAGCAGAGATCCTGGGAGACTCTACGAGCAGTACTTC. This translates into CATSRDPGRLYEQYF.

The rearrangement joins TRBV12-3 or TRBV12-4 to TRBJ2-3; D is possibly TRBD2 (5 bases). The CDR3 has 11 amino acids. V lost 6 bases, J lost 8 bases, and 9 bases lay in between. Here the CDR3 DNA reads TGTGCCAGCAGCAGGACTGGTACGCAGTATTTT. As protein: CASSRTGTQYF.

The CDR3 here is CASSDATGLLSPLHF. DNA for the CDR3: TGTGCCAGCAGCGACGCGACAGGGTTGTTATCACCCCTCCACTTT. This sequence joins TRBV5-6 and TRBJ1-6, with TRBD1 matching over 7 bases. In germline, CDR1 is SGHDT, CDR2 YYEEEE. The V segment lost 4 bases and the J segment 10 bases; nucleotides outside the gene matches: 11. The CDR3 consists of 15 residues.

The rearrangement joins TRBV4-2 to TRBJ1-4; possible D gene TRBD1, 5 bases. In germline, CDR1 is LGHNA, CDR2 YNFKEQ. The CDR3 is made up of 13 amino acids. With 3 bases removed from V and 12 bases from J, the gap between germline ends came to 14 bases. DNA of the CDR3: TGTGCCAGCAGCCATCCCCAGGGCTTTGAACTGTTTTTT. It translates to CASSHPQGFELFF.

As regards this clone: The limits of the CDR3 on the DNA are not certain, so only TCRdb's listed CDR3 is given. The V and J genes are TRBV21-1 and TRBJ2-7; TRBD1 was called by the table and not checked on the DNA. TRBV21-1 is an annotated pseudogene. The CDR3 contains 16 residues when both ends are counted. CDR3 loop: CASSKQVGQGALEQYF.